What follows describes a single TCR beta chain. Some clones are missing from TCRdb's copy, which holds only in-frame ones; the method was immunoSEQ multiplex PCR. The table has 40,000 to 60,000 clones, about 90% seen once; the top ten hold about 14%. This specimen belongs to a study of control samples from healthy donors and cancer patients. The sequenced material came from PBMCs. This clonotype was sampled from a man aged 55 to 70 with head and neck cancer.

CDR3 in DNA: TGTGCCAGCAGCTTATATACAGGGGCAACCTACGAGCAGTACTTC. This codes for CASSLYTGATYEQYF. This rearrangement joins TRBV7-9 to TRBJ2-7, with TRBD1 identical over 7 bases. The CDR3 totals 15 residues. V shed 2 bases, J shed 2 bases, and the junction held 6 bases outside the gene matches. Per the germline V gene, CDR1 is SEHNR and CDR2 is FQNEAQ (reference sequence).